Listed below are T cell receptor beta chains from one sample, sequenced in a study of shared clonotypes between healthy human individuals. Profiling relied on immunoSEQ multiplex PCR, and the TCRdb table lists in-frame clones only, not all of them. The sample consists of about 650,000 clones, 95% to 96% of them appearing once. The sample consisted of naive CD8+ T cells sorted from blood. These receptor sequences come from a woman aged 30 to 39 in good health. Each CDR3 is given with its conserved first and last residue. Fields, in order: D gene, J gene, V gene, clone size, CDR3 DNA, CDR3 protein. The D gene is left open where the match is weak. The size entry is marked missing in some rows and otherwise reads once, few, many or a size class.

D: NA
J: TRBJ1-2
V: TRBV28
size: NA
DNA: TGTGCCAGCAGTCTGCCGGGAGCCTTATCGGGCTACACCTTC
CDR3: CASSLPGALSGYTF

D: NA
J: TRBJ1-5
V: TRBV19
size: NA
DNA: TGTGCCAGTAGTGCCCTTGATAGCAATCAGCCCCAGCATTTT
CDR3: CASSALDSNQPQHF

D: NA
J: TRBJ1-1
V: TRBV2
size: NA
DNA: TGTGCCAGCAGTGAAGGGGGTAGGCACACTGAAGCTTTCTTT
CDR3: CASSEGGRHTEAFF

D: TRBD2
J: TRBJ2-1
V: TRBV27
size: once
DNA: TGTGCCAGCAATCTCCAGACTAGCGGGAGACTAGATGAGCAGTTCTTC
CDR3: CASNLQTSGRLDEQFF

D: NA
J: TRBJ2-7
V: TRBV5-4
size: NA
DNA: TGTGCCAGCAGTGATTTAGCCGAGCAGTACTTC
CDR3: CASSDLAEQYF

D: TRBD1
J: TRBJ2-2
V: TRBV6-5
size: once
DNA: TGTGCCAGCAGTTACTCGTACAGGGGTCACGGGGAGCTGTTTTTT
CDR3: CASSYSYRGHGELFF

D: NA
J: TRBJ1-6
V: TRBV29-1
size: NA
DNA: TGCAGCGTTAAATTTCTGGACTCCCCGAACCTCCACTTT
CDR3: CSVKFLDSPNLHF

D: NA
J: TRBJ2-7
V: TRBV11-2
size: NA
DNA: TGTGCCAGCAGCCCCGGGACGAACTACGAGCAGTACTTC
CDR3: CASSPGTNYEQYF

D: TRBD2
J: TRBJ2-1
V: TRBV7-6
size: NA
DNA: TGTGCCAGCAGCCACCGACTAGCGGGTGGGGATACCGATGAGCAGTTCTTC
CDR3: CASSHRLAGGDTDEQFF

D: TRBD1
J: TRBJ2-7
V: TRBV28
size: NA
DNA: TGTGCCAGCAGCCGGGACAGGGTTATTTACGAGCAGTACTTC
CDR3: CASSRDRVIYEQYF

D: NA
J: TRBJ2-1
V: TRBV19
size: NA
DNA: TGTGCCAGTAGTATTATAGGGAACCGCAATGAGCAGTTCTTC
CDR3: CASSIIGNRNEQFF

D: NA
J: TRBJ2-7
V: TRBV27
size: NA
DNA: TGTGCCAGCAGCCATAGTGGCGAGCAGTACTTC
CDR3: CASSHSGEQYF

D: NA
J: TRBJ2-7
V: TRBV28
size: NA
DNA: TGTGCCAGCAGTTCCCTCCCTTCTCCGGGACGGAGCTCCTACGAGCAGTACTTC
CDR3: CASSSLPSPGRSSYEQYF

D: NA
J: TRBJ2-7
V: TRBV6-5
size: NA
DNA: TGTGCCAGCAGTTCCAGGCCTTCTGGTCCCTACGAGCAGTACTTC
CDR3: CASSSRPSGPYEQYF

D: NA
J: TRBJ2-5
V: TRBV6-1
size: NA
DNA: TGTGCCAGCAGTGAAAGGAGGGGTCAAAAGACCCAGTACTTC
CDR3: CASSERRGQKTQYF

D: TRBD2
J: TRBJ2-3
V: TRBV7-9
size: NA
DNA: TGTGCCAGCAGCCCCCGGACTAGCGGGAAGACAGATACGCAGTATTTT
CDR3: CASSPRTSGKTDTQYF

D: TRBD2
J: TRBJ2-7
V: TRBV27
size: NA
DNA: TGTGCCAGCGGGAGGGGCGGCGAGCAGTACTTC
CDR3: CASGRGGEQYF

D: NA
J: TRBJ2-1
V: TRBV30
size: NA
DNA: TGTGCCTGGAACCCGACCGGCCGCTACAATGAGCAGTTCTTC
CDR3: CAWNPTGRYNEQFF

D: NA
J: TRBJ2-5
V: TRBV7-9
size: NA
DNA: TGTGCCAGCAGTTTCCAGGGACCTCTGGGGGAGACCCAGTACTTC
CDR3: CASSFQGPLGETQYF

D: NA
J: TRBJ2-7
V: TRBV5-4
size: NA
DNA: TGTGCCAGCAGTCTGGGGGCGGGGGAGCAGTACTTC
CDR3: CASSLGAGEQYF

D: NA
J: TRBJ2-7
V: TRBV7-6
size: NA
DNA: TGTGCCAGCAGCTTAGGGCCCTGGGCAAACCCTGGGTCCTACGAGCAGTACTTC
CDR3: CASSLGPWANPGSYEQYF

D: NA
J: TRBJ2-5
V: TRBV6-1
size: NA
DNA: TGTGCCAGCAGTGACATGGATCTGGAGACCCAGTACTTC
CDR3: CASSDMDLETQYF

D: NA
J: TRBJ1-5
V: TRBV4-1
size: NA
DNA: TGCGCCAGCAGCCAAGACTGGGAGCAGCCCCAGCATTTT
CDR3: CASSQDWEQPQHF

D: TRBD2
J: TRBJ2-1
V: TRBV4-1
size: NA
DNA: TGCGCCAGCAGCCAAGATTCGACTAGCGGGAGAGTCCAAACAAATGAGCAGTTCTTC
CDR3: CASSQDSTSGRVQTNEQFF

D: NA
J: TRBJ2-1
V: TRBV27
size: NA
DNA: TGTGCCAGCAGTTTTTCGGGGAACAATGAGCAGTTCTTC
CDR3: CASSFSGNNEQFF

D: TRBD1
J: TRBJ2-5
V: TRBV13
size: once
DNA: TGTGCCAGCAGCGCTGCCGGGACAGGGTGGGAGACCCAGTACTTC
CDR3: CASSAAGTGWETQYF